The sequence of this T cell receptor beta chain was determined in a study of cytomegalovirus exposure and HLA in healthy donors. Primers included in the PCR were 60 Vbeta and 13 Jbeta primers. Profiling relied on immunoSEQ multiplex PCR, and the TCRdb table lists in-frame clones only, not all of them. This table holds approximately 140,000 clones, roughly 80% found once. This clone was recorded only once. Its cognate antigen is unknown. Study conclusions and caveats: It emerged from a later analysis that several of the most significant clusters appeared to be linked to common viral pathogens. A few chains linked to CMV were shown in vitro to be specific for CMV antigens. Reports indicate that TCR beta sequences accurately predicted the HLA-A and HLA-B alleles of most subjects.

CDR1 and CDR2 (germline): MNHNS, SASEGT. There are 14 residues in the CDR3. V was cut by 2 bases and J by 4 bases, with 6 bases left in between. This receptor was obtained from a woman aged 40-49 years in good health and CMV-seronegative. Source material: PBMCs. This chain joins TRBV6-1 and TRBJ1-6; D is perhaps TRBD1 (5 bases). This chain's CDR3 is CASSEKGYNSPLHF. CDR3 coding DNA: TGTGCCAGCAGTGAAAAGGGGTATAATTCACCCCTCCACTTT.